This T cell receptor beta chain came from a study of vaccination and CD4 T cells after COVID-19. At the level of the study: Median time from second vaccine dose to sampling was less than 85 days (14 to 241). Control cultures were given a CEFX pool, an HIV-1 Nef pool, or no peptide.

Regarding the study as a whole: Looking at convalescent patients, a median roughly 83% of reactive clones were present only post-vaccination.

Sequencing of DNA taken from cultured CD4+ T cells relied on the Oncomine TCR Beta short-read assay. Each CDR3 protein gets one entry after TCRdb re-called the PCR reads with MiXCR. This sample has over 5,000 distinct CDR3 sequences, with less than 40% found just once. CDR1 is MNHEY and CDR2 is SVGAGI in the germline V gene. Trimming at V came to 2 bases and at J to 7 bases, leaving 13 bases not matched to a gene. The CDR3 covers 16 residues. Notes on this clonotype: The antigen is not known.

Treatment given: roughly 10-day PBMC culture with coronavirus spike peptide pools or control peptides (ViraFEST assay). It was before the COVID-19 pandemic (2011-2018) that the unexposed donor's CD4+ T cells were collected. Expanded clonotypes were found by TCR sequencing after peptide-pool stimulation (ViraFEST). Sequencing was done on a sample of CD4+ T cells from blood, cultured in vitro. This rearrangement joins TRBV6-5 to TRBJ1-1; 7 bases are shared with TRBD1. This TCR came from a human donor in good health. CDR3 sequence: CASSYRDSRQGGEAFF. Written as DNA, the CDR3 is TGTGCCAGCAGTTACCGCGACTCCCGACAGGGAGGTGAAGCTTTCTTT.